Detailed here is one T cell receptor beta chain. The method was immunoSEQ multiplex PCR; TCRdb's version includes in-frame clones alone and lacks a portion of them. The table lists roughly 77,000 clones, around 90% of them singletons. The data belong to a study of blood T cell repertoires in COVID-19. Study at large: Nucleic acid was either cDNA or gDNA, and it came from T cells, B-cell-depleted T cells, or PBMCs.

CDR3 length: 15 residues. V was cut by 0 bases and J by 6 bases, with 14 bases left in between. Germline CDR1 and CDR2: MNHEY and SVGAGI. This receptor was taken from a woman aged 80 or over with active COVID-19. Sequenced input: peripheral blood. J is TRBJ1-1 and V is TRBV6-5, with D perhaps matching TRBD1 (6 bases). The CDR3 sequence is CASSYSGQTTAEAFF. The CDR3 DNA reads TGTGCCAGCAGTTACTCTGGACAGACTACTGCTGAAGCTTTCTTT.